A selection of T cell receptor beta chains follows, all from one sample in a study of cytomegalovirus exposure and HLA in healthy donors. Measured with immunoSEQ multiplex PCR; TCRdb has only the in-frame clones, and not every one. The profile covers around 150,000 clones, with roughly 78% appearing a single time and 3.1% taken by the ten largest. The sequencing sample was made of PBMCs. These TCRs come from a woman between 40 and 50 years old in good health and CMV-seronegative. Both conserved end residues are part of each CDR3. D genes are given only for firm matches. Where a row states a size, it is once, few, many or the class of an expanded clone; other rows omit it.

once TRBJ2-3 TRBD1 TRBV19 TGTGCCAGTACAGTCGGGACAGGGAATAGGCATACGCAGTATTTT CASTVGTGNRHTQYF
NA TRBJ2-2 TRBD2 TRBV5-1 TGCGCCAGCAGCTTGACTAGCGGGGTTCCCGGGGAGCTGTTTTTT CASSLTSGVPGELFF
NA TRBJ2-3 NA TRBV6-5 TGTGCCAGCAGTTACGATCTTAGGGGTACGCAGTATTTT CASSYDLRGTQYF
NA TRBJ2-5 TRBD1 TRBV7-9 TGTGCCAGCAGCTCAACGGACAGGGGCGAGACCCAGTACTTC CASSSTDRGETQYF
NA TRBJ1-4 TRBD1 TRBV4-1 TGCGCCAGCACCCCCCAGGGGGGACGAAATGAAAAACTGTTTTTT CASTPQGGRNEKLFF
once TRBJ2-7 NA TRBV5-1 TGCGCCAGCAGCTTAGGGTCAGGGGACTACGAGCAGTACTTC CASSLGSGDYEQYF
NA TRBJ2-7 TRBD2 TRBV7-7 TGTGCCAGCAGCAAACCCCCTAGCGGGGACTCCTACGAGCAGTACTTC CASSKPPSGDSYEQYF
NA TRBJ1-1 TRBD1 TRBV9 TGTGCCAGCAGCGTTTGGGACAGGAACACTGAAGCTTTCTTT CASSVWDRNTEAFF
NA TRBJ2-7 NA TRBV27 TGTGCCAGCAGTTTGGGACACACCTACGAGCAGTACTTC CASSLGHTYEQYF
NA TRBJ1-1 TRBD1 TRBV6-5 TGTGCCAGCAGATTGACAGGGAGCACTGAAGCTTTCTTT CASRLTGSTEAFF
NA TRBJ2-3 NA TRBV29-1 TGCAGCGTTGAAGCGGTAGGGGGCACAGATACGCAGTATTTT CSVEAVGGTDTQYF
NA TRBJ2-5 TRBD2 TRBV18 TGTGCCAGCTCACCAGTCGGTCGGGGGGTACAAGAGACCCAGTACTTC CASSPVGRGVQETQYF
NA TRBJ1-2 NA TRBV6-1 TGTGCCAGCATATGGGGCCAAGTAGGCGGTGACTACACCTTC CASIWGQVGGDYTF
NA TRBJ2-1 TRBD2 TRBV5-4 TGTGCCAGCAGCCTGGGACTAGCGGGCTACAATGAGCAGTTCTTC CASSLGLAGYNEQFF
NA TRBJ2-1 TRBD2 TRBV28 TGTGCCAGCAGATCCGGCAGCGGGGTGCATGAGCAGTTCTTC CASRSGSGVHEQFF
NA TRBJ2-7 NA TRBV4-1 TGCGCCAGCAGCCAAATTGAGGTGGACGAGCAGTACTTC CASSQIEVDEQYF
NA TRBJ1-2 NA TRBV19 TGTGCCAGTAGTATCGTTTCGGGGTCATCAGGGGTCAGGGGCTACACCTTC CASSIVSGSSGVRGYTF
NA TRBJ1-1 TRBD1 TRBV6-1 TGTGCCAGCAGTTGGGACAGGCTGGCCCCCAGTGAAGCTTTCTTT CASSWDRLAPSEAFF
few TRBJ2-2 NA TRBV27 TGTGCCAGCAGAGTCAGGGGTGTCACCGGGGAGCTGTTTTTT CASRVRGVTGELFF
NA TRBJ2-4 NA TRBV2 TGTGCCAGCAGTGAGGACAGTTCCAAAAACATTCAGTACTTC CASSEDSSKNIQYF
few TRBJ1-2 NA TRBV6-6 TGTGCCAGCAGTTACGCGGCAGGGGATGTTGAGGGCTACACCTTC CASSYAAGDVEGYTF
NA TRBJ1-1 TRBD1 TRBV28 TGTGCCAGCAGCTCAACAGGGGGCGCGGCTTTCTTT CASSSTGGAAFF
NA TRBJ2-5 TRBD2 TRBV5-1 TGCGCCAGCAGCGAGGGACTATTCCGACAAGAGACCCAGTACTTC CASSEGLFRQETQYF
NA TRBJ2-5 TRBD1 TRBV27 TGTGCCAGCAGAACCAGACAGGGGGGCCAAGAGACCCAGTACTTC CASRTRQGGQETQYF
NA TRBJ2-7 TRBD1 TRBV28 TGTGCCAGCAGTTTTTGGCACAGGGGAATCTCCTACGAGCAGTACTTC CASSFWHRGISYEQYF
NA TRBJ1-5 NA TRBV6-6 TGTGCCAGCAGTTACTCGTGGGGAGGCAATCAGCCCCAGCATTTT CASSYSWGGNQPQHF
NA TRBJ2-1 TRBD2 TRBV28 TGTGCCAGCAGTTTCCAGCGGGGGTTAAACAATGAGCAGTTCTTC CASSFQRGLNNEQFF
NA TRBJ2-2 NA TRBV2 TGTGCCAGCAGTGCACAGGAAACGAACACCGGGGAGCTGTTTTTT CASSAQETNTGELFF
NA TRBJ2-2 TRBD1 TRBV6-1 TGTGCCAGCAGTCCCGGGACAGGGGACACCGGGGAGCTGTTTTTT CASSPGTGDTGELFF
NA TRBJ1-2 TRBD1 TRBV28 TGTGCCAGCAGTTTAGCCGGGACAGGGGATTTGGGCGACTATGGCTACACCTTC CASSLAGTGDLGDYGYTF
NA TRBJ2-1 TRBD2 TRBV2 TGTGCCAGCAACGGCGGGGGGAGCCATGAGCAGTTCTTC CASNGGGSHEQFF
NA TRBJ1-1 NA TRBV9 TGTGCCAGCAGCCCCGGGGCAGGGGAGAACACTGAAGCTTTCTTT CASSPGAGENTEAFF
NA TRBJ2-1 TRBD2 TRBV5-1 TGCGCCAGCAGCTCCGCGGGGGAGGGTGGGCAGTTCTTC CASSSAGEGGQFF
NA TRBJ2-5 TRBD2 TRBV13 TGTGCCAGCAGCCGCAGCGGGGTAAGAGGGCAAGAGACCCAGTACTTC CASSRSGVRGQETQYF
NA TRBJ1-2 NA TRBV6-1 TGTGCCAGCAGTGAGCACAGTGAGAACTATGGCTACACCTTC CASSEHSENYGYTF
NA TRBJ2-1 TRBD2 TRBV5-1 TGCGCCAGCAGCGCGCAACTAGCGGGGGGGCCAATAGAGCAGTTCTTC CASSAQLAGGPIEQFF
NA TRBJ1-5 NA TRBV19 TGTGCCAGTAGTATTCCGGAGCAGGGAGGCGTGGGAGATCAGCCCCAGCATTTT CASSIPEQGGVGDQPQHF
NA TRBJ2-3 TRBD1 TRBV5-5 TGTGCCAGCAGCTATGGACAGGGGACAGATACGCAGTATTTT CASSYGQGTDTQYF
few TRBJ1-6 TRBD1 TRBV15 TGTGCCACCAGCACTAGACGGTCAGACAGGGGGAATTCACCCCTCCACTTT CATSTRRSDRGNSPLHF
NA TRBJ1-5 TRBD1 TRBV7-8 TGTGCCAGCACCAGAACGGGACAGTCCAACGGACAGCCCCAGCATTTT CASTRTGQSNGQPQHF
few TRBJ1-4 NA TRBV18 TGTGCCAGCTCATATATAACAGGTGAAAAACTGTTTTTT CASSYITGEKLFF
few TRBJ2-7 NA TRBV27 TGTGCCAGCAGTATACGGGACTCCCGGGAGCAGTACTTC CASSIRDSREQYF
NA TRBJ2-7 TRBD2 TRBV5-1 TGCGCCAGCAGCTTGGAGACTGCGGGGGCCTACGAGCAGTACTTC CASSLETAGAYEQYF
few TRBJ1-2 TRBD1 TRBV7-8 TGTGCCAGCAGCTGGGGGACAGGGGGACATGGCTACACCTTC CASSWGTGGHGYTF
NA TRBJ2-7 NA TRBV11-3 TGTGCCAGCAGCCCCCCGGGGTATGACTACGAGCAGTACTTC CASSPPGYDYEQYF
NA TRBJ2-1 TRBD1 TRBV7-2 TGTGCCAGCAGCCCTTGGGACAGGGGGAATGAGCAGTTCTTC CASSPWDRGNEQFF
NA TRBJ2-7 TRBD1 TRBV5-6 TGTGCCAGCAGCTTGGACAGGGGGCTCGAGCAGTACTTC CASSLDRGLEQYF
NA TRBJ2-7 TRBD1 TRBV6-1 TGTGCCAGCAGTGAACCGGGTGGGCAGGGGGCCTACGAGCAGTACTTC CASSEPGGQGAYEQYF
NA TRBJ1-1 NA TRBV6-6 TGTGCCAGCAGCGCGGGAGGAATCACTGAAGCTTTCTTT CASSAGGITEAFF
once TRBJ2-1 TRBD2 TRBV19 TGTGCCAGTGGAACCCCTAGCGGGGGCCGCCTATACAATGAGCAGTTCTTC CASGTPSGGRLYNEQFF
NA TRBJ2-2 TRBD2 TRBV7-3 TGTGCCAGCAGCTACACCGGGACTAGGAACACCGGGGAGCTGTTTTTT CASSYTGTRNTGELFF
NA TRBJ1-1 NA TRBV27 TGTGCCAGCAGTTTAACACCAGGGTACACTGAAGCTTTCTTT CASSLTPGYTEAFF
NA TRBJ2-1 TRBD2 TRBV5-6 TGTGCCAGCAGCTTATATAGCGGGGGGGCCTATAATGAGCAGTTCTTC CASSLYSGGAYNEQFF
NA TRBJ2-6 NA TRBV2 TGTGCCAGCAAGGACTTGCGCTCTGGGGCCAACGTCCTGACTTTC CASKDLRSGANVLTF
NA TRBJ2-1 TRBD2 TRBV7-3 TGTGCCAGCAGCCAGACTAGCGGAGCCTACAATGAGCAGTTCTTC CASSQTSGAYNEQFF
NA TRBJ2-5 NA TRBV5-5 TGTGCCAGCAGCTTGGGGATGGGGGGAGAGACCCAGTACTTC CASSLGMGGETQYF
NA TRBJ2-7 TRBD2 TRBV7-9 TGTGCCAGCAGCCCACTTGGGGGGGTGCCCTACGAGCAGTACTTC CASSPLGGVPYEQYF
NA TRBJ1-5 NA TRBV29-1 TGCAGCGTTGCACAGGATATGGTGCAGCCCCAGCATTTT CSVAQDMVQPQHF
once TRBJ2-6 NA TRBV19 TGTGCCAGTAGTATCAGCTCTGGGGCCAACGTCCTGACTTTC CASSISSGANVLTF
NA TRBJ1-4 NA TRBV4-1 TGCGCCAGCAGCCAAGTCGCCGGGGTCTCTAATGAAAAACTGTTTTTT CASSQVAGVSNEKLFF